This entry features one T cell receptor beta chain sequence. No antigen is known for it. Distinct nucleotide sequences in the sample also encode this CDR3. The record originates from a study of OX40 agonist ivuxolimab in advanced cancers. General observations from the study: Among patients with partial responses at 0.1-3.0 mg/kg, clonal expansion was among the lowest. There were, on average, more expanded clones in CD8+ T cells than in CD4+. Several nonresponders also turned out to have low normalized T-cell clonal expansion.

Sequencing used immunoSEQ multiplex PCR; TCRdb keeps in-frame clones, though not all of them. There are 65,000 to 90,000 clones in the sample; about 89% occur only once, and almost 8.5% lies in the top ten. This sequence originates from an adult with an advanced solid tumor such as melanoma, head and neck, liver or kidney cancer. The sequences come from CD4+ or CD8+ T cells sorted from blood, collected in a trial of the OX40 agonist ivuxolimab.

The CDR3 DNA reads as TGTGCCAGCAGTCTGCGGGACGGCAATCAGCCCCAGCATTTT. The encoded protein is CASSLRDGNQPQHF. This chain joins TRBV27 and TRBJ1-5; D is possibly TRBD1 (5 bases). CDR3 size: 14 residues. Trimming stripped 5 bases from V and 2 bases from J, with 10 bases between. CDR1 MNHEY and CDR2 SMNVEV come from the germline V gene (reference sequence).